This T cell receptor beta chain was documented in a study of blood T cells in healthy people across ages (dated by TCRdb to between 2015 and 2016). Regarding the complete study: In model experiments, roughly one uniquely barcoded TCR beta cDNA molecule per two T cells was captured by template switching. Age-related changes in TCR beta repertoire diversity were measured in the study by deep sequencing normalized with unique cDNA molecular identifiers. Donors were grouped into four age groups: young (average approximately 15 years), middle-aged (39), aged (62) and long-lived (approximately 75). To avoid experimental bias, donors of different ages were spread randomly across the sequencing lanes. For two donors (one aged 18 to 30 and one aged 80 or older), the study analyzed two additional independent replicas of 1 million unique cDNA reads from the same blood draw. The research as a whole found: There was a strong correlation between observed TCR beta diversity and the percentage of naive T cells measured by flow cytometry. Since profiling was done on bulk unsorted PBMCs, naive and antigen-experienced compartments could not be conclusively compared. The CMV infection status of donors was not known, potentially confounding age-related changes in expanded clonotypes. Estimates of total diversity from one million sequenced T cells were regarded as lower bounds and underestimates. Compared with the aged group, the long-lived group had more naive CD4+ T cells, fewer expanded clones and increased TCR diversity, a pattern suggesting age selection. As age increased, observed TCR beta diversity per million T cells dropped in a roughly linear way, and a significant reduction was already evident by age about 40.

As encoded in the germline V gene (reference sequence), CDR1 is DFQATT while CDR2 is SNEGSKA. V is clipped by 0 bases and J by 1 base, and the sequence between their germline boundaries is 12 bases long. From cysteine to phenylalanine, the CDR3 is 15 amino acids long. Only the CDR3 DNA stays, 45 bases, in frame from base 1. Systemically healthy Caucasian individuals from Russia, around 39 in total and aged roughly 6 to 100 years, were included as donors. Ten milliliters of peripheral blood were collected from each donor into EDTA-treated Vacutainer tubes. Ficoll-Paque density-gradient centrifugation was used to isolate PBMCs, with at least 6.5 million per sample. Total RNA, at least 5 micrograms per sample, was extracted from PBMCs with Trizol reagent. Naive CD45RAhigh/CD27high T cell percentages were measured by flow cytometry on a PBMC aliquot from every donor. This clonotype has only a few counts. Its antigen has not been determined. Base quality data are lacking; no much larger clone is found one base away.

The library was prepared using 5' RACE. TCRdb lists the instrument as Illumina HiSeq 2500. A second PCR of about 7 to 12 cycles was run with a J-beta primer mix and a sample-barcoded 5' primer. A template-switch 5' adaptor carrying 12 random nucleotides introduced a unique molecular identifier onto each TCR beta cDNA molecule. Each sample yielded at least 2.5 million CDR3-containing paired-end reads. First-strand cDNA synthesis was performed from all RNA using the Mint cDNA synthesis kit, with priming by a TRBC-specific oligonucleotide. Following uracil-DNA glycosylase treatment, a first 18-cycle PCR with universal primers M1SS and BC2_uni_R was performed on all cDNA. On the authors' methods: Normalization of each sample was performed by random selection of 1 million high-quality reads, each carrying a distinct molecular identifier. Reads sharing molecular identifiers were discarded rather than binned into consensus sequences. MiTCR, run with a Q25 quality threshold and the strictest error-elimination algorithm, handled CDR3 identification, clonotype clustering and error correction. A nonparametric unseen species model using Euler transformation provided a lower-bound estimate of total TCR beta diversity. TCRdb applied fastp at Q25 and MiXCR to the public reads, then kept only in-frame beta chains. Every CDR3 protein is listed once, alongside the most common genes and DNA of its rows. The V and J calls come from TCRdb's annotation, not from the publication. Across this sample there are 1.5 million to 1.9 million distinct CDR3 sequences, with roughly 43% seen only once. The ten largest account for 4% of the sample.

Material: blood. Recombination joined TRBV20-1 with TRBJ1-1; the D gene lacks a confident call. This TCR came from a young woman in good health. CDR3 region: CSARDLTVGNTEAFF. The nucleotide sequence reads TGCAGTGCTAGAGATCTCACGGTGGGGAACACTGAAGCTTTCTTT.